The clone carrying this TCR beta chain was counted a few times. The data were taken from a study of T cells in Graves' hyperthyroidism and ophthalmopathy. This CDR3 contains 15 residues. Unmatched junction bases numbered 8, after V lost 5 bases and J lost 5 bases. CDR1 is MNHNS and CDR2 is SASEGT in the germline V gene. Amplified TCR beta CDR3 regions derived from RNA transcripts. The primer set for the first-round RT-PCR of the TCR CDR3 was HTBI. TCRdb re-analysed the multiplex PCR reads in MiXCR, keeping a single row per CDR3 protein. The sample has around 600,000 distinct CDR3 sequences; around 14% are singletons.

The V call is TRBV6-1, the J call TRBJ1-5; the match to TRBD1 covers 8 bases. The source material was blood. This receptor was obtained from a young woman with Graves' ophthalmopathy. The CDR3 spells CASSKPDRGDQPQHF. The CDR3 DNA reads TGTGCCAGCAGTAAGCCTGACAGGGGTGATCAGCCCCAGCATTTT.